Below are 5 T cell receptor beta chains sequenced from a single sample in a study of identical twins (dated by TCRdb to 2016 to 2017). Library generation was performed with 5' RACE. For sequencing, an Illumina HiSeq 2000 was employed. TCRdb reprocessing: public reads trimmed at Q25 with fastp, clones called with MiXCR, in-frame beta chains kept. A single entry per CDR3 protein holds the most common genes and DNA from its merged rows. The sample contains around 650,000 distinct CDR3 sequences, roughly 6.6% of them found a single time. The leading ten clones occupy over 1.5% of the sample. These data were also reused for a study on yellow fever vaccine responses in identical twins.

The material sequenced was PBMCs. These receptors all come from a woman aged 18-29 years in good health.

This clonotype came up a few times. The chain joins TRBV12-3 or TRBV12-4 to TRBJ2-7; no reliable D call. V was trimmed by 5 bases and J by 3 bases, leaving 14 bases between them. This CDR3 comprises 14 residues. CDR3: CASSPHTEIYEQYF. CDR3 DNA: TGTGCCAGCAGTCCCCACACGGAGATCTACGAGCAGTACTTC.

As to this clonotype: The likely explanation is a read error, given a far larger clone one base away. This chain joins TRBV12-3 or TRBV12-4 and TRBJ2-2; D not resolved. This CDR3 spans 12 amino acids. The CDR3 here is CTSSSGTGELFF. DNA for the CDR3: TGTACCAGCAGTTCGGGCACCGGGGAGCTGTTTTTT.

This clonotype showed up many times. The genes are TRBV6-1 and TRBJ2-2; TRBD1 matches 7 bases. Germline V lookup: CDR1 MNHNS, CDR2 SASEGT. The CDR3 runs 16 residues. J was trimmed by 4 bases and V by 5 bases; bases with no gene match: 10. Written as DNA, the CDR3 is TGTGCCAGCAGTCAGGGGGTGCCCTTGGGCACCGGGGAGCTGTTTTTT. This codes for CASSQGVPLGTGELFF.

This sequence joins TRBV2 and TRBJ1-2, with TRBD1 matching 7 bases. J was trimmed by 7 bases and V by 7 bases; bases with no gene match: 6. The germline V gene encodes CDR1 SNHLY and CDR2 FYNNEI. CDR3 length equals 12 residues. CDR3 region: CASMDRGLGYTF. DNA for the CDR3: TGTGCCAGCATGGATAGGGGGCTTGGCTACACCTTC.

In this sample, this clonotype turned up a few times. The chain carries TRBV5-1 and TRBJ1-1, with TRBD1 matching 8 bases. CDR1 and CDR2 (germline): SGHRS, YFSETQ. Trimming at V came to 3 bases and at J to 5 bases, leaving 6 bases not matched to a gene. This CDR3 spans 14 amino acids. The CDR3 loop reads CASSWSTGVTEAFF. The CDR3 DNA reads TGCGCCAGCAGCTGGTCGACAGGGGTAACTGAAGCTTTCTTT.